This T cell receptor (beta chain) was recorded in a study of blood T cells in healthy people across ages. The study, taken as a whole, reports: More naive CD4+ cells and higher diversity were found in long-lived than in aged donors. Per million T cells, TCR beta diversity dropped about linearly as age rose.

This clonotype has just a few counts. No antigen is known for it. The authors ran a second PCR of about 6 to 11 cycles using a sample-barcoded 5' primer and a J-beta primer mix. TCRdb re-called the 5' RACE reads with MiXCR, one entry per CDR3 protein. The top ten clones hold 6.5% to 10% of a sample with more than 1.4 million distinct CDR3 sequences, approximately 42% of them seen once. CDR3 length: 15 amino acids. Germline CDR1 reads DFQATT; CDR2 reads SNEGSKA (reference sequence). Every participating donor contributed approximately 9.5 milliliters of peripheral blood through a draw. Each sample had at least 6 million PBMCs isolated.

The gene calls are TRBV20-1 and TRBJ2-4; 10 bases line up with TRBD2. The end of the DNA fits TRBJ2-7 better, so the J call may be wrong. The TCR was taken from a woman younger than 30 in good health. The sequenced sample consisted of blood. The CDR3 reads CSAPFLASGGYEQYF. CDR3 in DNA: TGCAGTGCTCCGTTTTTGGCTAGCGGGGGCTACGAGCAGTACTTC.